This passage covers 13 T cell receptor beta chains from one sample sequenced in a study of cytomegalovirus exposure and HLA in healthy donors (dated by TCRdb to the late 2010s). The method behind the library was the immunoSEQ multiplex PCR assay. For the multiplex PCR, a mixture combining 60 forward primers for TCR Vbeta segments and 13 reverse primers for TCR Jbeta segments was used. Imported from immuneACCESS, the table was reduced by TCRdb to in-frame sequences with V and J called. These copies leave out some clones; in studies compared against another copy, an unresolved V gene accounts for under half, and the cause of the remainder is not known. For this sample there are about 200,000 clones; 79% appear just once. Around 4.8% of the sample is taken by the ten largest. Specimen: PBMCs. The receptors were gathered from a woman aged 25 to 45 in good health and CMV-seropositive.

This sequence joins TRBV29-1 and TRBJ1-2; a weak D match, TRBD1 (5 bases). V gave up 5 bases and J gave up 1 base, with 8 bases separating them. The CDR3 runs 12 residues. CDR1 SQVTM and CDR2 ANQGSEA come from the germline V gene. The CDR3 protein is CSVSTGNYGYTF. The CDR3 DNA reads TGCAGCGTTTCCACAGGTAACTATGGCTACACCTTC.

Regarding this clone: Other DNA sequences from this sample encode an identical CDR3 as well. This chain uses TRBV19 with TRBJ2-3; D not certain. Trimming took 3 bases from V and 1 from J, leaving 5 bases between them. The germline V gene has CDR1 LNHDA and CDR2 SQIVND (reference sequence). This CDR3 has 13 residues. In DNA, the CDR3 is TGTGCCAGTAGTATGGCTCGCACAGATACGCAGTATTTT. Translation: CASSMARTDTQYF.

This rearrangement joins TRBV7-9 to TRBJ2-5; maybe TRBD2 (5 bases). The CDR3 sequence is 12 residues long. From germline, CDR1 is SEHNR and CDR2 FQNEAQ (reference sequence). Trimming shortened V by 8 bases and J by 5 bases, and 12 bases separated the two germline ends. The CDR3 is CASWTASETQYF. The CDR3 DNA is TGTGCCAGCTGGACTGCCTCGGAGACCCAGTACTTC.

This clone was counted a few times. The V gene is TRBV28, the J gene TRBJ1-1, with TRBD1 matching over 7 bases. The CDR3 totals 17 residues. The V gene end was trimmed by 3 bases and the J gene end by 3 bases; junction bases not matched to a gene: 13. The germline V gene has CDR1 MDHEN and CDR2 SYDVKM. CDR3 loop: CASSFQIGQAGHTEAFF. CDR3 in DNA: TGTGCCAGCAGTTTCCAAATCGGACAGGCTGGGCACACTGAAGCTTTCTTT. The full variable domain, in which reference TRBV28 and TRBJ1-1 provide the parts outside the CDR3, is DVKVTQSSRYLVKRTGEKVFLECVQDMDHENMFWYRQDPGLGLRLIYFSYDVKMKEKGDIPEGYSVSREKKERFSLILESASTNQTSMYLCASSFQIGQAGHTEAFFGQGTRLTVV.

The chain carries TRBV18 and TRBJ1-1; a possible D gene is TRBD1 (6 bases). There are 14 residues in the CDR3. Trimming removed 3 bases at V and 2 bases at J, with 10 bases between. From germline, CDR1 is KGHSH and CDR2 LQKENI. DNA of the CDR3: TGTGCCAGCTCACCGGCCAGGGGAAACACTGAAGCTTTCTTT. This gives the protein CASSPARGNTEAFF.

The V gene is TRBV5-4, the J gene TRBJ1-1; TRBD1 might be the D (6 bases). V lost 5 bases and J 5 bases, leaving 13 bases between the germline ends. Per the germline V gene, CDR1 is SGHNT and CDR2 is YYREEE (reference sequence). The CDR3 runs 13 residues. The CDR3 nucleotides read TGTGCCAGCAGAACCCCAGGGGTTACTGAAGCTTTCTTT. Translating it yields CASRTPGVTEAFF.

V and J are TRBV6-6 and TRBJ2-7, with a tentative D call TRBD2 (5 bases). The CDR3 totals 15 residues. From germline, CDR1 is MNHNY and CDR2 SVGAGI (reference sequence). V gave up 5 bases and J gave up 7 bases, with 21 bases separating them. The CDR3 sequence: CASSDPMGNRGEQYF. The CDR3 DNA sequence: TGTGCCAGCAGTGACCCCATGGGCAACCGCGGGGAGCAGTACTTC.

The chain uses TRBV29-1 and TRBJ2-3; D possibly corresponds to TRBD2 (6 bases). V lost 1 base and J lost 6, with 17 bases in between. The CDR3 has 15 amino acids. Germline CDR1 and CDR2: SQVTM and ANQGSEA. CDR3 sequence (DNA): TGCAGCGTTGAAGGGGATAGCGGCGTTACGGATACGCAGTATTTT. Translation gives CSVEGDSGVTDTQYF.

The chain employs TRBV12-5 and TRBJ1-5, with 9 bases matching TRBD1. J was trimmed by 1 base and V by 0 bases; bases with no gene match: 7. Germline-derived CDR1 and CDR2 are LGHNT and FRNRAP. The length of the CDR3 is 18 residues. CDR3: CASGLVRRTGASNQPQHF. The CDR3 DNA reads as TGTGCTAGTGGTTTGGTAAGGAGGACAGGGGCGAGCAATCAGCCCCAGCATTTT. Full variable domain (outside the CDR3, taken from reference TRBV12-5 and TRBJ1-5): DARVTQTPRHKVTEMGQEVTMRCQPILGHNTVFWYRQTMMQGLELLAYFRNRAPLDDSGMPKDRFSAEMPDATLATLKIQPSEPRDSAVYFCASGLVRRTGASNQPQHFGDGTRLSIL.

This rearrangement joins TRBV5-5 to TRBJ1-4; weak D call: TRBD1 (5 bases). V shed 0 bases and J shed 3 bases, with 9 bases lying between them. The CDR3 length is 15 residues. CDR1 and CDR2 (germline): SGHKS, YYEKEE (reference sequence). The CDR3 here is CASSLGPGPNEKLFF. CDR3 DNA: TGTGCCAGCAGCTTGGGGCCAGGGCCTAATGAAAAACTGTTTTTT.

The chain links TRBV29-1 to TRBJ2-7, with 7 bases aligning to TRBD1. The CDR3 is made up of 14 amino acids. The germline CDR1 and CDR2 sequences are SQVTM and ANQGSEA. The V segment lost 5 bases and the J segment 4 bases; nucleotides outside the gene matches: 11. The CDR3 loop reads CSVPTGKAWYEQYF. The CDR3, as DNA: TGCAGCGTTCCGACAGGGAAGGCCTGGTACGAGCAGTACTTC.

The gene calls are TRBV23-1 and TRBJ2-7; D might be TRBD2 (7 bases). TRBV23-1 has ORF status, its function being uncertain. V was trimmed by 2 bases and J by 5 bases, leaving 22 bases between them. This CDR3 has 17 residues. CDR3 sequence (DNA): TGCGCCAGCAGTCAACGTTTTCGGGGGGCAATTTCCGACGAGCAGTACTTC. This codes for CASSQRFRGAISDEQYF.

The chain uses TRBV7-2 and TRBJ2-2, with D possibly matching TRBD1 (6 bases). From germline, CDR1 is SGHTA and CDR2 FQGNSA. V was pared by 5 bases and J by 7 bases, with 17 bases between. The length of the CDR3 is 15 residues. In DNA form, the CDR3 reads TGTGCCAGCAGCCTACAGGGCCCTCCTCACGGGGAGCTGTTTTTT. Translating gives CASSLQGPPHGELFF.